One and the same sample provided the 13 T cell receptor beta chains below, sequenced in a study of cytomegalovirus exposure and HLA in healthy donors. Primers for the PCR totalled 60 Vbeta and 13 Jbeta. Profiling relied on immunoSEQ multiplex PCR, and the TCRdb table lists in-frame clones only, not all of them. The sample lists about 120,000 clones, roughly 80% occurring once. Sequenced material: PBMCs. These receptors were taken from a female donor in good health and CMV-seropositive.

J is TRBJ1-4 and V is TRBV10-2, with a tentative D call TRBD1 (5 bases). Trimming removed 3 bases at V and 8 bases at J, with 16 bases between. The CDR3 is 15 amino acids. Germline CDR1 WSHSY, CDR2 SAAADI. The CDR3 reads CASSDVQGSQEKLFF. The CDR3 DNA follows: TGCGCCAGCAGTGATGTGCAGGGCAGTCAGGAAAAACTGTTTTTT.

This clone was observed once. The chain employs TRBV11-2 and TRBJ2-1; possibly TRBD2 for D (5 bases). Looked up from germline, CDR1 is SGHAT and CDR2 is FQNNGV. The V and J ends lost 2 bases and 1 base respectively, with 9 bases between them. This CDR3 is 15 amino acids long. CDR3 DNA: TGTGCCAGCAGCTTACTAGCTTCATCCTACAATGAGCAGTTCTTC. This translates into CASSLLASSYNEQFF.

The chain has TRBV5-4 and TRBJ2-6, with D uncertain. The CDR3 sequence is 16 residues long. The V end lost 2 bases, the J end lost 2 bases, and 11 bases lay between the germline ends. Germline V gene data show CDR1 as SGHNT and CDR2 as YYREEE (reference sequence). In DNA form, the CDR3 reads TGTGCCAGCAGCTTAGCTTTGGGCGCTGGGGCCAACGTCCTGACTTTC. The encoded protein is CASSLALGAGANVLTF.

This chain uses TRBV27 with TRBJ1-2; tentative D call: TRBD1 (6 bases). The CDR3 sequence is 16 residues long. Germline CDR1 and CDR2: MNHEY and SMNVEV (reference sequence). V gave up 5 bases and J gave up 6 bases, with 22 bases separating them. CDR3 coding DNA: TGTGCCAGCAGTACCCTTGGCCCCCAGGGGTCTCATGGCTACACCTTC. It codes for CASSTLGPQGSHGYTF.

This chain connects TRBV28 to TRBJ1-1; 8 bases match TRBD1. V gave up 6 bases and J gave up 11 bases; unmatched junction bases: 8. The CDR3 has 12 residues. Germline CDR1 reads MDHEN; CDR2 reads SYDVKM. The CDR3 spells CASSRLQGAAFF. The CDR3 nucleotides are TGTGCCAGCAGCCGACTGCAGGGGGCGGCTTTCTTT.

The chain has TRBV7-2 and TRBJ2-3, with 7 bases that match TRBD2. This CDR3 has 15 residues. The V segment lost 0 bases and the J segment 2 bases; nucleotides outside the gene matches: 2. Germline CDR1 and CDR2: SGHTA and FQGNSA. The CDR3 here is CASSLASGATDTQYF. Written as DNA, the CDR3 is TGTGCCAGCAGCTTAGCGAGCGGGGCCACAGATACGCAGTATTTT.

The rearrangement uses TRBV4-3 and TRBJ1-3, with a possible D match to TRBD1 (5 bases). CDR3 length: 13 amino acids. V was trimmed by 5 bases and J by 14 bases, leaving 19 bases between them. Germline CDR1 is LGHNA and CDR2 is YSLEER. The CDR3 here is CASSYGERDSLYF. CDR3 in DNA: TGCGCCAGCAGCTATGGGGAACGGGACTCTTTATATTTT.

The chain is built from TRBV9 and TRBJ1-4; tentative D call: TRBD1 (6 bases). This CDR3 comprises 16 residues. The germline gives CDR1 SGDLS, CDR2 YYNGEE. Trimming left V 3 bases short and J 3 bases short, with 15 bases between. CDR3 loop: CASSGLSGAANEKLFF. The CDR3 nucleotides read TGTGCCAGCAGCGGACTATCAGGGGCGGCTAATGAAAAACTGTTTTTT.

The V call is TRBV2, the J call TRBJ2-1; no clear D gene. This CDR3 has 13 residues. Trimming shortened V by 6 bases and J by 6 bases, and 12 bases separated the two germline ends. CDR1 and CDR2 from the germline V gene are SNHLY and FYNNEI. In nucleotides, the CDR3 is TGTGCCAGCAGGATCGAAGCGTCCAATGAGCAGTTCTTC. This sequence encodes CASRIEASNEQFF.

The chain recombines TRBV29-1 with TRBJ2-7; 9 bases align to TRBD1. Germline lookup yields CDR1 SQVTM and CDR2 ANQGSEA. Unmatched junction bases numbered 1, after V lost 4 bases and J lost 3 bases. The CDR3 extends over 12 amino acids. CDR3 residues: CSVAGQGYEQYF. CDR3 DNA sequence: TGCAGCGTTGCGGGACAGGGCTACGAGCAGTACTTC.

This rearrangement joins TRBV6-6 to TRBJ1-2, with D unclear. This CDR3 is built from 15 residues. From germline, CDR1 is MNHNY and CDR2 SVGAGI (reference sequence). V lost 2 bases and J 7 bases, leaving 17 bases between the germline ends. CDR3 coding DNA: TGTGCCAGCAGTTACCCAGCGACTGGGGAGGTTGGCTACACCTTC. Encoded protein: CASSYPATGEVGYTF.

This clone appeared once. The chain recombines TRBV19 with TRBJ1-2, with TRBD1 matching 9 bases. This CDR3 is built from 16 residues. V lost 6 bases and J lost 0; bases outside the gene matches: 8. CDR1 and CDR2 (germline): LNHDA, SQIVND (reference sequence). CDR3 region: CASRGTGRVANYGYTF. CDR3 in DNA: TGTGCCAGTAGGGGGACAGGGAGAGTGGCTAACTATGGCTACACCTTC.

The CDR3 is CASTPAQRTGTDTQYF. The CDR3 region has the DNA TGTGCCAGCACCCCGGCCCAAAGGACAGGCACAGATACGCAGTATTTT. V is TRBV27 and J is TRBJ2-3; tentative D call: TRBD1 (6 bases). Trimming removed 7 bases from V and 1 base from J, with 18 bases in between. The CDR3 runs to 16 residues. Per germline, CDR1 MNHEY and CDR2 SMNVEV (reference sequence).